This is a list of T cell receptor beta chains from one sample in a study of shared clonotypes between healthy human individuals. Profiling relied on immunoSEQ multiplex PCR, and the TCRdb table lists in-frame clones only, not all of them. In the table there are under 2,500,000 clones, approximately 96% of which are singletons. Sample: naive CD4+ T cells sorted from blood. The receptors here all came from a man younger than 30 in good health. CDR3s include the opening cysteine and the closing phenylalanine or tryptophan. D genes are given only for firm matches. Clone size appears in some rows only: once, few, many, or a class for an expanded clone.

D gene: -; J gene: TRBJ2-4; V gene: TRBV13; clone size: -; CDR3 protein: CASSQRDRKILAKNIQYF; CDR3 DNA: TGTGCCAGCAGCCAGCGGGACAGAAAAATCCTAGCCAAAAACATTCAGTACTTC
D gene: -; J gene: TRBJ1-5; V gene: TRBV7-2; clone size: once; CDR3 protein: CASSLAGNGQPQHF; CDR3 DNA: TGTGCCAGCAGCTTAGCCGGGAATGGACAGCCCCAGCATTTT
D gene: TRBD1; J gene: TRBJ1-1; V gene: TRBV7-9; clone size: -; CDR3 protein: CASSLGTGTKAFF; CDR3 DNA: TGTGCCAGCAGCTTAGGGACAGGAACCAAAGCTTTCTTT
D gene: TRBD1; J gene: TRBJ2-5; V gene: TRBV7-9; clone size: -; CDR3 protein: CASSLSGQFGETQYF; CDR3 DNA: TGTGCCAGCAGCCTGTCGGGACAGTTTGGCGAGACCCAGTACTTC
D gene: TRBD1; J gene: TRBJ2-1; V gene: TRBV4-2; clone size: -; CDR3 protein: CASNGQGNEQFF; CDR3 DNA: TGTGCCAGCAACGGACAGGGAAATGAGCAGTTCTTC
D gene: -; J gene: TRBJ1-3; V gene: TRBV18; clone size: once; CDR3 protein: CASAPGQLSGNTIYF; CDR3 DNA: TGTGCCAGCGCGCCGGGACAACTCTCTGGAAACACCATATATTTT
D gene: -; J gene: TRBJ2-3; V gene: TRBV11-2; clone size: -; CDR3 protein: CASSFAGRTDTQYF; CDR3 DNA: TGTGCCAGCAGCTTCGCGGGTCGCACAGATACGCAGTATTTT
D gene: -; J gene: TRBJ2-7; V gene: TRBV6-8; clone size: -; CDR3 protein: CASSYGGSSNEQYF; CDR3 DNA: TGTGCCAGCAGTTATGGAGGGAGCAGCAACGAGCAGTACTTC
D gene: -; J gene: TRBJ2-3; V gene: TRBV19; clone size: -; CDR3 protein: CASSRLDRDTDTQYF; CDR3 DNA: TGTGCCAGTAGCAGACTAGATCGGGACACAGATACGCAGTATTTT
D gene: -; J gene: TRBJ2-3; V gene: TRBV2; clone size: -; CDR3 protein: CASSLPYGTDTQYF; CDR3 DNA: TGTGCCAGCAGCCTACCATACGGGACAGATACGCAGTATTTT
D gene: TRBD2; J gene: TRBJ2-1; V gene: TRBV5-1; clone size: -; CDR3 protein: CASSHTSGRSYNEQFF; CDR3 DNA: TGCGCCAGCAGCCACACTAGCGGGAGATCCTACAATGAGCAGTTCTTC
D gene: -; J gene: TRBJ2-1; V gene: TRBV7-9; clone size: once; CDR3 protein: CASTLGSGYNEQFF; CDR3 DNA: TGTGCCAGCACCCTGGGCTCAGGGTACAATGAGCAGTTCTTC
D gene: -; J gene: TRBJ1-2; V gene: TRBV9; clone size: -; CDR3 protein: CASSVGTAINYGYTF; CDR3 DNA: TGTGCCAGCAGCGTAGGCACAGCGATAAACTATGGCTACACCTTC
D gene: -; J gene: TRBJ1-6; V gene: TRBV6-1; clone size: -; CDR3 protein: CASSGGGNSPLHF; CDR3 DNA: TGTGCCAGCAGTGGGGGGGGAAATTCACCCCTCCACTTT
D gene: -; J gene: TRBJ2-7; V gene: TRBV6-5; clone size: -; CDR3 protein: CASSYSTRESSYEQYF; CDR3 DNA: TGTGCCAGCAGTTACTCGACCAGGGAGAGCTCCTACGAGCAGTACTTC
D gene: -; J gene: TRBJ2-7; V gene: TRBV6-1; clone size: few; CDR3 protein: CASIQTNTAYEQYF; CDR3 DNA: TGTGCCAGTATCCAAACGAATACGGCCTACGAGCAGTACTTC
D gene: -; J gene: TRBJ2-2; V gene: TRBV5-1; clone size: -; CDR3 protein: CASRAQPGTGELFF; CDR3 DNA: TGCGCCAGCCGAGCTCAGCCGGGGACCGGGGAGCTGTTTTTT
D gene: -; J gene: TRBJ1-5; V gene: TRBV25-1; clone size: -; CDR3 protein: CASSVTGSNQPQHF; CDR3 DNA: TGTGCCAGCAGTGTCACTGGGAGCAATCAGCCCCAGCATTTT
D gene: -; J gene: TRBJ1-1; V gene: TRBV29-1; clone size: once; CDR3 protein: CSVRTRGQNTEAFF; CDR3 DNA: TGCAGCGTTCGGACGAGGGGCCAGAACACTGAAGCTTTCTTT
D gene: -; J gene: TRBJ2-1; V gene: TRBV6-6; clone size: -; CDR3 protein: CASSLKSLADNEQFF; CDR3 DNA: TGTGCCAGCAGTTTGAAGAGTCTGGCTGACAATGAGCAGTTCTTC